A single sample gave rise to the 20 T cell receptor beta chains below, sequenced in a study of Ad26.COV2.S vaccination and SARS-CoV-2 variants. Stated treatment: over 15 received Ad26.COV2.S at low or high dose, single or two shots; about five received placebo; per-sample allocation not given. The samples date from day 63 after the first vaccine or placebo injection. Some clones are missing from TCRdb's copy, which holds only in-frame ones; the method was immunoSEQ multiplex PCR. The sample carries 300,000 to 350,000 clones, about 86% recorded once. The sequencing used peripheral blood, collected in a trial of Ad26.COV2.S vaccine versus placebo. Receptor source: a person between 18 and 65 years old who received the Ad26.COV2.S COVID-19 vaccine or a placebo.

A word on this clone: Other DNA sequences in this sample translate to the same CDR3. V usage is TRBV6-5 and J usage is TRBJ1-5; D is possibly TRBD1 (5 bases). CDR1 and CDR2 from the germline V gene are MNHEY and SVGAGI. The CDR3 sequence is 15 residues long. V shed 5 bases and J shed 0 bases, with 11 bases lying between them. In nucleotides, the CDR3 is TGTGCCAGCAGTCCCCGGGACGGTAGCAATCAGCCCCAGCATTTT. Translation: CASSPRDGSNQPQHF.

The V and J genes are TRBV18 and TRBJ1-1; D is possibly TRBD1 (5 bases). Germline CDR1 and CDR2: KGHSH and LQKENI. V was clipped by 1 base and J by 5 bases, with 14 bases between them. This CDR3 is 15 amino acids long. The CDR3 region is CASSPRGRARTEAFF. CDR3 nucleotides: TGTGCCAGCTCACCACGGGGCAGGGCCAGGACTGAAGCTTTCTTT.

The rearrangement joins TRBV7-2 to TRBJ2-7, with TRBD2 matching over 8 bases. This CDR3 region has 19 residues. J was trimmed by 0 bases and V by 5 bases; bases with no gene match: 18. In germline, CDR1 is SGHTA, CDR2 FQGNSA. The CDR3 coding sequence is TGTGCCAGCAGCCCCCGGGTAAAGAGCGGGAGATCTAGCTCCTACGAGCAGTACTTC. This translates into CASSPRVKSGRSSSYEQYF.

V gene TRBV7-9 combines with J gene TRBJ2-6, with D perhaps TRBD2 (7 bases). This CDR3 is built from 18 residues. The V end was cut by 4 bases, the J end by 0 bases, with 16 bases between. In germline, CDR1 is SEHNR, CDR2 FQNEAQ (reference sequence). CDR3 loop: CASSSKGGPGSGANVLTF. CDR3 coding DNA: TGTGCCAGCAGCTCCAAGGGGGGGCCCGGCTCTGGGGCCAACGTCCTGACTTTC.

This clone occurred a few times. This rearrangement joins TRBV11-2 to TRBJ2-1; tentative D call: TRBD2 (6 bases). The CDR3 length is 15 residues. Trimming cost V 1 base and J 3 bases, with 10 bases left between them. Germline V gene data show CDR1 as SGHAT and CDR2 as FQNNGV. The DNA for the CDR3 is TGTGCCAGCAGCTTAGCAGGGACTCTCTACAATGAGCAGTTCTTC. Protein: CASSLAGTLYNEQFF.

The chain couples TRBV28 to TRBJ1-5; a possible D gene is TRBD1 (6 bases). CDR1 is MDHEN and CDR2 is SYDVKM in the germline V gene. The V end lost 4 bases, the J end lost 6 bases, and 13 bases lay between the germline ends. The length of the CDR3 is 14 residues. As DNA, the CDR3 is TGTGCCAGCAGTTCCGAATTAGGGGGTCAGCCCCAGCATTTT. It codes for CASSSELGGQPQHF.

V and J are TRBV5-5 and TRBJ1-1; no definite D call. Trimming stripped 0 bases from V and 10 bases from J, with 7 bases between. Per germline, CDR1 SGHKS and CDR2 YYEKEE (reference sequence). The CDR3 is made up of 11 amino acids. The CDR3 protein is CASSLDPGAFF. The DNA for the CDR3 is TGTGCCAGCAGCTTGGATCCTGGAGCTTTCTTT. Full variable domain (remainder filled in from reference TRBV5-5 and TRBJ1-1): DAGVTQSPTHLIKTRGQQVTLRCSPISGHKSVSWYQQVLGQGPQFIFQYYEKEERGRGNFPDRFSARQFPNYSSELNVNALLLGDSALYLCASSLDPGAFFGQGTRLTVV.

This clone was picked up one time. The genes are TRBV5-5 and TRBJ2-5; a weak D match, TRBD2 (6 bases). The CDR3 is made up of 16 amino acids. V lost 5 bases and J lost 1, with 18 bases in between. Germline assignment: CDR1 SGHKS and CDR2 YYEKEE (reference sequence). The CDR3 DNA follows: TGTGCCAGCAGAAATTTTCTACCGGGACTCCAAGAGACCCAGTACTTC. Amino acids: CASRNFLPGLQETQYF.

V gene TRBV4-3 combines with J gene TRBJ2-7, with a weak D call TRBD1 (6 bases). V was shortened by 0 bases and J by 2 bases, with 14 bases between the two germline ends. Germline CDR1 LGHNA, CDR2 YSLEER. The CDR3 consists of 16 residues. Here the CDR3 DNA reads TGCGCCAGCAGCCAAGACCCAGGGGATGGGACCTACGAGCAGTACTTC. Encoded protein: CASSQDPGDGTYEQYF.

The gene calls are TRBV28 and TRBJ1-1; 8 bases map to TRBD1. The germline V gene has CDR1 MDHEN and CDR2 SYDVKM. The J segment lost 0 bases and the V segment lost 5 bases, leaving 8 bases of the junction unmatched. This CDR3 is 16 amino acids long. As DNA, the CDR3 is TGTGCCAGCAGTCTGGAGAACAGGGGGTTGAACACTGAAGCTTTCTTT. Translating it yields CASSLENRGLNTEAFF.

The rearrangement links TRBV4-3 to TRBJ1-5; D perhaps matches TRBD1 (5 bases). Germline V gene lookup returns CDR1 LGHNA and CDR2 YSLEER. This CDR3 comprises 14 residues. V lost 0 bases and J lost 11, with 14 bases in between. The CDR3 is CASSQEEGTRTQHF. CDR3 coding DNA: TGCGCCAGCAGCCAAGAGGAGGGGACCCGGACCCAGCATTTT.

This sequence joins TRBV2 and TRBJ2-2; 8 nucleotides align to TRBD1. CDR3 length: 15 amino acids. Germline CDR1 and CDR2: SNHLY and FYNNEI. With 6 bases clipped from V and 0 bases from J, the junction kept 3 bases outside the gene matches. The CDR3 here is CASRPTGANTGELFF. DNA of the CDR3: TGTGCCAGCAGACCGACAGGGGCGAACACCGGGGAGCTGTTTTTT.

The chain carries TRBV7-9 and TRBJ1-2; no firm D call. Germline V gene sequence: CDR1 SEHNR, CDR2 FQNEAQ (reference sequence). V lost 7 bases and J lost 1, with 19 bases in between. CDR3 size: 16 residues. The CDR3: CASTPFSTGSNYGYTF. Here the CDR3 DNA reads TGTGCCAGCACCCCATTTTCGACCGGGAGTAACTATGGCTACACCTTC.

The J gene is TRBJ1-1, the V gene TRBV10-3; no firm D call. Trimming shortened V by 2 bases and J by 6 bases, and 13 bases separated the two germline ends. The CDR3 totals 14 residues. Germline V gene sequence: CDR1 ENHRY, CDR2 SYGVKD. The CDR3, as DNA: TGTGCCATCAGTGAGCCTACGATGGCCCCTGAAGCTTTCTTT. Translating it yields CAISEPTMAPEAFF.

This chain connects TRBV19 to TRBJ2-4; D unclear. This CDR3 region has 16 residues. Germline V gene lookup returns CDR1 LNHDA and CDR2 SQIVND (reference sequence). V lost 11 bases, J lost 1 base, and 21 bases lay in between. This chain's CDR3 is CAPRGGELPAKNIQYF. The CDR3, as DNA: TGTGCCCCCAGAGGTGGCGAACTGCCGGCCAAAAACATTCAGTACTTC.

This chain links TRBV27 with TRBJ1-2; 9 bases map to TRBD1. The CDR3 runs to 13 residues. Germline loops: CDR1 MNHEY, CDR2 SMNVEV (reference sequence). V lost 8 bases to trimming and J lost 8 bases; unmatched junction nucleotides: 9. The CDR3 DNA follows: TGTGCCAGCGGCCGGGACAGGGAGGGGGGCTACACCTTC. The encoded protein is CASGRDREGGYTF.

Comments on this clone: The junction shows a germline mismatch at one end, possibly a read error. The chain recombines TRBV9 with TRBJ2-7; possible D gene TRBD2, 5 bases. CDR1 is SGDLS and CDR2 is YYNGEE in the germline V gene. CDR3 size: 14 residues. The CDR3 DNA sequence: TGTGCCAGCACCGTAGGGAGCGCGTCGGGGGAGCAGTACTTC. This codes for CASTVGSASGEQYF.

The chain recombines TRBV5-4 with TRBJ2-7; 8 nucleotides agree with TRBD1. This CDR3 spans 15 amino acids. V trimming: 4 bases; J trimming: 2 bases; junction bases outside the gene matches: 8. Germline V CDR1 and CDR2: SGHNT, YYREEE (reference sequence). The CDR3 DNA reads TGTGCCAGCAGCCTCAACGGGGACAGGCCCTACGAGCAGTACTTC. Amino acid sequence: CASSLNGDRPYEQYF. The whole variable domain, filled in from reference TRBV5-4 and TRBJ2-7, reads ETGVTQSPTHLIKTRGQQVTLRCSSQSGHNTVSWYQQALGQGPQFIFQYYREEENGRGNFPPRFSGLQFPNYSSELNVNALELDDSALYLCASSLNGDRPYEQYFGPGTRLTVT.

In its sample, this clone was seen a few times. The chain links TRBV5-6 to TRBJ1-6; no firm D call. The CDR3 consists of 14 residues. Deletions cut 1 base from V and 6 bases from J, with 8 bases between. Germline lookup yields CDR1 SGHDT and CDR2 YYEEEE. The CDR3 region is CASSLRQANSPLHF. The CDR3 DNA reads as TGTGCCAGCAGCTTGCGGCAGGCTAATTCACCCCTCCACTTT.

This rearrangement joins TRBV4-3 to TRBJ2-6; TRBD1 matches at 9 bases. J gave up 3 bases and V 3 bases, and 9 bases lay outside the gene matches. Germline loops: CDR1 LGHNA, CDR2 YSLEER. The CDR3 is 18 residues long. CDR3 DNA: TGCGCCAGCAGCCAGCAGGAACAGGGGGCGCTTGGGGCCAACGTCCTGACTTTC. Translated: CASSQQEQGALGANVLTF.